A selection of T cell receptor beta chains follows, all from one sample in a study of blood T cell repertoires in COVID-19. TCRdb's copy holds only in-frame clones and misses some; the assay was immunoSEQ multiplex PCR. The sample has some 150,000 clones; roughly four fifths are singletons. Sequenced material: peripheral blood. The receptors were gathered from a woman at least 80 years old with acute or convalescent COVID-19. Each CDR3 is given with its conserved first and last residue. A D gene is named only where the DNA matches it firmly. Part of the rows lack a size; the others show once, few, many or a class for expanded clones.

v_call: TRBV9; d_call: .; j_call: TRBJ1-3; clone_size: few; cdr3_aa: CASSVEGSGNTIYF; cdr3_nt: TGTGCCAGCAGCGTAGAGGGGTCGGGAAACACCATATATTTT
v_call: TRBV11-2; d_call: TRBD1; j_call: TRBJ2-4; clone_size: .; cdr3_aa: CASSPDRGNGKNIQYF; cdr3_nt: TGTGCCAGCAGCCCAGACAGGGGGAATGGCAAAAACATTCAGTACTTC
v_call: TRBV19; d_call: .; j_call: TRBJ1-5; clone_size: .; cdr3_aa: CASLKVGSRDNQPQHF; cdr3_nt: TGTGCCAGCCTAAAGGTGGGGAGCAGAGACAATCAGCCCCAGCATTTT
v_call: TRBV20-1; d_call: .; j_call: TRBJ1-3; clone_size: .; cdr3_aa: CSAYSGNTIYF; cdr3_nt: TGCAGTGCCTACTCTGGAAACACCATATATTTT
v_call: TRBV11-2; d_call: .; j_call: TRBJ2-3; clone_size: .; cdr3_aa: CASSLVQTVVTDTQYF; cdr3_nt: TGTGCCAGCAGCTTAGTCCAGACAGTGGTCACAGATACGCAGTATTTT
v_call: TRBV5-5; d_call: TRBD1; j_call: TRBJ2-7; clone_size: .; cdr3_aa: CASSSPGQMIYEQYF; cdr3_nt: TGTGCCAGCAGCTCCCCGGGACAGATGATCTACGAGCAGTACTTC
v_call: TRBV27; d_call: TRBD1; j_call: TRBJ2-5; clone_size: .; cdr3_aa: CASGPGTGWETQYF; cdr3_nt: TGTGCCAGCGGGCCCGGGACAGGGTGGGAGACCCAGTACTTC
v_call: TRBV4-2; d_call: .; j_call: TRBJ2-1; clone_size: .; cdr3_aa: CASSPVRNEQFF; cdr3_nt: TGTGCCAGCAGCCCCGTTCGTAATGAGCAGTTCTTC
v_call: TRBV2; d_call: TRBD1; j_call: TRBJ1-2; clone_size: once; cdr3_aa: CASSATTGDGYTF; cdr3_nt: TGTGCCAGCAGTGCAACGACAGGGGATGGCTACACCTTC
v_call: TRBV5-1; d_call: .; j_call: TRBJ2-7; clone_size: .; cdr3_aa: CASSLDLGPTREQYF; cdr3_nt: TGCGCCAGCAGCTTGGATCTGGGGCCGACGAGGGAGCAGTACTTC
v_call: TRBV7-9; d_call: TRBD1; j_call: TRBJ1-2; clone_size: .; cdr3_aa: CASTNPGGRGYTF; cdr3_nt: TGTGCCAGCACCAACCCAGGGGGCCGGGGCTACACCTTC
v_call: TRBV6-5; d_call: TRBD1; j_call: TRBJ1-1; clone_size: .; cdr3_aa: CASIPTGGRTEAFF; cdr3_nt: TGTGCCAGCATTCCCACAGGGGGCCGCACTGAAGCTTTCTTT
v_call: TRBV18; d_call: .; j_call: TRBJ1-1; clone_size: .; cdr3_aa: CASSLFTGSDTEAFF; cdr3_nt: TGTGCCAGCTCACTTTTTACAGGGTCCGACACTGAAGCTTTCTTT
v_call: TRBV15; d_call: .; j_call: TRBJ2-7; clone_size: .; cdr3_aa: CATSDEAEQYF; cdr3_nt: TGTGCCACCAGCGACGAGGCCGAGCAGTACTTC
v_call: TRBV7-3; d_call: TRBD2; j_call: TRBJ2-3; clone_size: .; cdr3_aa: CASSRYSSGGADTQYF; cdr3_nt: TGTGCCAGCAGCCGATACTCTAGCGGGGGTGCAGATACGCAGTATTTT
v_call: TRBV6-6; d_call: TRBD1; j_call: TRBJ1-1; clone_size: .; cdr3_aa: CASSYSGQPDAEAFF; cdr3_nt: TGTGCCAGCAGTTACTCGGGACAGCCTGACGCTGAAGCTTTCTTT
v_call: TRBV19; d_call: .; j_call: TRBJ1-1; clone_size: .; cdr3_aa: CASSILGGAFF; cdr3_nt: TGTGCCAGTAGTATCCTCGGGGGAGCTTTCTTT
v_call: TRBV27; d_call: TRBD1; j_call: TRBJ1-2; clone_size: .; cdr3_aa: CASSSDRDGVYGYTF; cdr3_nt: TGTGCCAGCAGTTCGGACAGGGACGGGGTCTATGGCTACACCTTC
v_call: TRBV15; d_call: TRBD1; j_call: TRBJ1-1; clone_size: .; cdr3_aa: CATSRVPGGNTEAFF; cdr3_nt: TGTGCCACCAGCAGAGTTCCAGGGGGGAACACTGAAGCTTTCTTT
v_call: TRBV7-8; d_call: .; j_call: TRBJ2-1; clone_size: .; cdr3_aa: CASSSGLLSSYNEQFF; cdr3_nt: TGTGCCAGCAGCTCGGGACTCCTAAGCTCCTACAATGAGCAGTTCTTC
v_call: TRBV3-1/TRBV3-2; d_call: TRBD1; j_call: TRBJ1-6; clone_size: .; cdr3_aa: CASSQIDRGQNSPLHF; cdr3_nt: TGTGCCAGCAGCCAAATCGACAGGGGGCAGAATTCACCCCTCCACTTT
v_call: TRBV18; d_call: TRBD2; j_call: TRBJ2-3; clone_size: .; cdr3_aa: CASSPTSGGDTQYF; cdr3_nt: TGTGCCAGCTCACCGACTAGCGGGGGGGATACGCAGTATTTT
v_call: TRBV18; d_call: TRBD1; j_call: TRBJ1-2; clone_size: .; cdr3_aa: CASSPPDPRDSNYGYTF; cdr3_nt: TGTGCCAGCTCACCCCCGGACCCACGGGACAGTAACTATGGCTACACCTTC